This TCR beta chain is from a study of technical replicates of blood from several donors. The CDR3 sequence is 12 residues long. Trimming took 3 bases from V and 5 from J, leaving 5 bases between them. Germline V gene sequence: CDR1 SGDLS, CDR2 YYNGEE. TCRdb keeps only in-frame clones here, not all; method: immunoSEQ multiplex PCR. There are about 75,000 clones in the sample; 97% occur only once, and 0.18% lies in the top ten. This chain uses TRBV9 with TRBJ2-2; D is unresolved. Specimen: T cells isolated from PBMCs. The sequence came from a human donor in good health. CDR3 nucleotides: TGTGCCAGCAGCGACCAGACCGGGGAGCTGTTTTTT. Amino acid sequence: CASSDQTGELFF.